This T cell receptor beta chain was recovered during a study of Ad26.COV2.S vaccination and SARS-CoV-2 variants. The wider study: By the intramuscular route, Ad26.COV2.S was given once, or twice 56 days apart.

Indicated treatment: about 20 received Ad26.COV2.S at low or high dose, single or two shots; a few received placebo; per-sample allocation not given. The study sampled participants on day 63 after the first vaccine or placebo injection. An Ad26 vector carrying the Wuhan-strain SARS-CoV-2 spike served as the vaccine. V shed 5 bases and J 7 bases; nucleotides not matched to a gene: 5. The CDR3 length is 14 residues. Germline V gene data show CDR1 as SNHLY and CDR2 as FYNNEI. Some clones are missing from TCRdb's copy, which holds only in-frame ones; the method was immunoSEQ multiplex PCR. This table holds roughly 350,000 clones, approximately 90% found once.

This sequence joins TRBV2 and TRBJ2-1; 10 bases map to TRBD1. The clonotype originates from a person between 18 and 65 years old who received the Ad26.COV2.S COVID-19 vaccine or a placebo. The source material was peripheral blood, sampled in a trial of Ad26.COV2.S vaccine versus placebo. DNA for the CDR3: TGTGCCAGCAGTAGGGACAGGGGTGGTAATGAGCAGTTCTTC. Protein: CASSRDRGGNEQFF.